This T cell receptor (beta chain) stems from a study of spatial heterogeneity in lung cancer (dated by TCRdb to between 2018 and 2021). Looking at the study overall: Beta-chain transcripts were consistently detected in greater numbers than alpha-chain transcripts, which likely reflects a higher abundance of beta-chain transcripts. In the raw uncorrected reads, each unique combination of TCR and UMI appeared more than ten times on average. TCR alpha and beta repertoires were quantitatively compared across multiple tumor regions, matched nontumor lung and blood in non-small cell lung cancer. TCR repertoire features were related to nonsynonymous mutation counts determined by whole-exome sequencing of tumor tissue. Both alpha and beta chains were TCR-sequenced in fewer than 250 tumor regions, 64 matched nontumor lung samples and 56 PBMC samples obtained at surgery. The full study reports these points: Confirming at a functional level the hypothesis that regional TCRs recognize regional mutations was considered to require additional single-cell paired TCR alpha and beta sequencing. Ubiquitous expanded tumor TCRs were found in blood more often at tumor resection than at routine follow-up.

This clonotype came up many times. Its target antigen remains unknown. One base away there is no much larger clone; base qualities are not given. Preparation of the library involved 5' RACE. Sequencing was carried out with a NextSeq 500. To allow correction of PCR and sequencing errors, the TCR library protocol tagged every TCR cDNA molecule with a unique molecular identifier. The authors' analysis ran thus. TCR identification, UMI-based error correction and CDR3 extraction were all carried out with Decombinator tools. Expanded TCRs were defined as those above a frequency of 2 per 1,000, corresponding to the top 1% of the tumor frequency distribution. Each repertoire was subsampled 100 times to 5,000 TCRs, after which Renyi diversity was computed with the R vegan package. To build CDR3 similarity networks, amino acid triplet string-kernel similarity was used, and CDR3s were connected when their pairwise similarity was above 0.82. TCRdb handled the public reads itself, with Q25 trimming in fastp and clone calling in MiXCR, and kept productive beta chains. Each entry merges the rows of one CDR3 protein and shows their most common DNA and genes. The authors' filters were not applied to this entry. The sample contains 43,000 or so distinct CDR3 sequences, 6.5% to 8% of them found a single time. 43% of the sample is held by the ten biggest clonotypes.

From the cysteine through the phenylalanine, the CDR3 covers 13 amino acids. Kept here is only the CDR3 DNA, which spans 39 bases and is read in frame from base 1. V drops 3 bases and J drops 0 bases, leaving 2 bases in between. CDR1 MNHEY and CDR2 SMNVEV were looked up in the germline V gene (reference sequence). This specimen's time point label, per the study, means: sample taken at primary tumor resection. TCR sequencing used whole RNA extracted from tumor and nontumor lung tissue, or from cryopreserved PBMC samples, without cell sorting. The donors were some 70 patients from the lung TRACERx cohort who had early-stage, untreated non-small cell lung cancer. Only patients with enough RNA available from two or more tumor regions were chosen for TCR sequencing.

The sequence is built from TRBV27 and TRBJ2-2; no D gene can be assigned with confidence. This TCR came from a female donor with early-stage non-small cell lung cancer. The sequencing here drew on PBMCs, taken at surgery. The CDR3 loop reads CASSFPNTGELFF. At the DNA level, the sequence is TGTGCCAGCAGTTTTCCGAACACCGGGGAGCTGTTTTTT.